These 15 T cell receptor beta chains came from one sample sequenced in a study of blood T cells in healthy people across ages. Primed by a sample-barcoded 5' primer and a J-beta primer mix, a second PCR proceeded for roughly 7 to 12 cycles. TCRdb called the 5' RACE reads again in MiXCR, with one record for every CDR3 protein. The data contain 800,000 or so distinct CDR3 sequences, 60% to 80% of them seen just once; the ten biggest clones take up 25% to 30%. The sequencing input was blood. All receptors come from a man under 40 in good health.

The J gene is TRBJ2-3, the V gene TRBV7-2, with D unclear. CDR3 length: 16 residues. The germline V and J ends were trimmed by 0 bases and 0 bases, with 10 bases remaining between them. CDR1 is SGHTA, CDR2 FQGNSA, per germline. CDR3 nucleotide sequence: TGTGCCAGCAGCTTAGCTTTCCACCGAAGCACAGATACGCAGTATTTT. This sequence encodes CASSLAFHRSTDTQYF.

V is TRBV13 and J is TRBJ2-7, with D unclear. Trimming removed 5 bases from V and 6 bases from J, with 14 bases in between. The CDR3 has 13 amino acids. Germline V gene data show CDR1 as PRHDT and CDR2 as FYEKMQ (reference sequence). This CDR3 is CASSPRVSAEQYF. The CDR3 DNA reads TGTGCCAGCAGCCCCCGGGTCTCCGCCGAGCAGTACTTC.

This sequence joins TRBV20-1 and TRBJ2-3; D tentatively reads TRBD1 or TRBD2 (6 bases each). Germline lookup yields CDR1 DFQATT and CDR2 SNEGSKA (reference sequence). The CDR3 contains 16 residues. The V and J ends lost 3 bases and 4 bases respectively, with 20 bases between them. The CDR3 DNA follows: TGCAGTGCTAGCGGCCTCCCGAGGGGGGATGCAGATACGCAGTATTTT. It encodes CSASGLPRGDADTQYF.

The rearrangement joins TRBV12-3 or TRBV12-4 to TRBJ2-1; D assignment may be TRBD1 or TRBD2 (6 bases each). The V gene lost 7 bases and the J gene lost 8 bases, with 18 bases spanning the gap. The length of the CDR3 is 14 residues. The DNA of the CDR3 is TGTGCCAGCACAGCTGGGGGGCCGGGGGATGAGCAGTTCTTC. This encodes CASTAGGPGDEQFF.

This chain uses TRBV9 with TRBJ2-3; unclear D gene. Germline CDR1 SGDLS, CDR2 YYNGEE. With 2 bases removed from V and 5 bases from J, the gap between germline ends came to 9 bases. This CDR3 has 13 amino acids. The CDR3 bases are TGTGCCAGCAGCGTCGTAAACCAAGATACGCAGTATTTT. Its translation: CASSVVNQDTQYF.

The genes are TRBV29-1 and TRBJ1-2; 7 nucleotides line up with TRBD1. Germline V gene sequence: CDR1 SQVTM, CDR2 ANQGSEA. The CDR3 covers 14 residues. V dropped 6 bases and J dropped 8; count of bases not matched to a gene: 15. In nucleotides, the CDR3 is TGCAGCGTCTACGGACAGGCTATTCAGGGGGGCTACACCTTC. Residues: CSVYGQAIQGGYTF. The full variable domain, its missing parts supplied by reference TRBV29-1 and TRBJ1-2, is SAVISQKPSRDICQRGTSLTIQCQVDSQVTMMFWYRQQPGQSLTLIATANQGSEATYESGFVIDKFPISRPNLTFSTLTVSNMSPEDSSIYLCSVYGQAIQGGYTFGSGTRLTVV.

The chain is built from TRBV30 and TRBJ2-1; maybe TRBD1 (6 bases). The germline CDR1 and CDR2 sequences are GTSNPN and SVGIG (reference sequence). V lost 0 bases, J lost 4 bases, and 7 bases lay in between. This CDR3 has 13 residues. The CDR3 protein is CAWSVGTYNEQFF. The DNA for the CDR3 is TGTGCCTGGAGTGTAGGGACATACAATGAGCAGTTCTTC.

This clonotype came up a few times. The chain links TRBV20-1 to TRBJ2-3; D is undetermined. Trimming pared 3 bases from V and 6 bases from J, leaving 7 bases between. CDR3 length: 11 amino acids. CDR1 and CDR2 from the germline V gene are DFQATT and SNEGSKA (reference sequence). CDR3 DNA: TGCAGTGCTAGTGGCAGGGATACGCAGTATTTT. It yields the protein CSASGRDTQYF.

A few counts support this clonotype. The chain links TRBV27 to TRBJ2-1, with a possible D match to TRBD2 (6 bases). TRBJ2-7 matches the DNA end more closely, so the J call is doubtful. The CDR3 has 12 amino acids. Germline V lookup: CDR1 MNHEY, CDR2 SMNVEV (reference sequence). CDR3 region: CASGRAEGEQYF. The CDR3 bases are TGTGCCAGCGGACGAGCGGAGGGGGAGCAGTACTTC.

The V and J genes are TRBV24-1 and TRBJ2-5; 7 nucleotides line up with TRBD2. Per germline, CDR1 KGHDR and CDR2 SFDVKD. This CDR3 has 15 amino acids. The trim removed 0 bases at V and 5 bases at J, leaving 5 bases unmatched. CDR3: CATSDLPGRDETQYF. The CDR3 DNA sequence: TGTGCCACCAGTGATTTGCCAGGGAGGGATGAGACCCAGTACTTC.

The rearrangement joins TRBV7-2 to TRBJ2-5; TRBD2 matches at 7 bases. Germline-derived CDR1 and CDR2 are SGHTA and FQGNSA. V lost 4 bases, J lost 5 bases, and 10 bases stayed unmatched. This CDR3 spans 15 amino acids. The CDR3 spells CASSSPFMGGETQYF. DNA for the CDR3: TGTGCCAGCAGCTCCCCCTTCATGGGAGGGGAGACCCAGTACTTC.

CDR3 in amino acids: CASSYSTRYGNIQYF. CDR3 coding DNA: TGTGCCAGCAGTTACTCTACCCGGTATGGAAACATTCAGTACTTC. The chain links TRBV6-5 to TRBJ2-4; D gene ambiguous. This CDR3 contains 15 residues. CDR1 and CDR2 from the germline V gene are MNHEY and SVGAGI. Deletions cut 0 bases from V and 6 bases from J, with 12 bases between.

This clonotype was observed at least ten times. The chain employs TRBV4-2 and TRBJ2-1, with 10 bases fitting TRBD2. Germline lookup yields CDR1 LGHNA and CDR2 YNFKEQ. This CDR3 has 14 amino acids. The junction had 5 bases not matched to a gene; V was cut back by 8 bases and J by 4 bases. The CDR3 loop is CASGSSGRYNEQFF. For the CDR3, the DNA is TGTGCCAGCGGATCTAGCGGGAGATACAATGAGCAGTTCTTC.

The J gene is TRBJ2-7, the V gene TRBV4-2, with 9 bases aligning to TRBD2. The V segment lost 3 bases and the J segment 6 bases; nucleotides outside the gene matches: 9. Germline CDR1 LGHNA, CDR2 YNFKEQ. This CDR3 is built from 15 residues. The CDR3 DNA reads as TGTGCCAGCAGCCATGTCGGGACTAGCTGTCGCGAGCAGTACTTC. Residues: CASSHVGTSCREQYF.

This clonotype has just one count. The chain has TRBV10-3 and TRBJ2-6; D is uncertain. The CDR3 is 15 residues long. V dropped 2 bases and J dropped 2 bases, with 7 bases sitting between them. The germline CDR1 and CDR2 sequences are ENHRY and SYGVKD. The CDR3 region has the DNA TGTGCCATCAGTGAGGGAGCTCCTGGGGCCAACGTCCTGACTTTC. This encodes CAISEGAPGANVLTF.